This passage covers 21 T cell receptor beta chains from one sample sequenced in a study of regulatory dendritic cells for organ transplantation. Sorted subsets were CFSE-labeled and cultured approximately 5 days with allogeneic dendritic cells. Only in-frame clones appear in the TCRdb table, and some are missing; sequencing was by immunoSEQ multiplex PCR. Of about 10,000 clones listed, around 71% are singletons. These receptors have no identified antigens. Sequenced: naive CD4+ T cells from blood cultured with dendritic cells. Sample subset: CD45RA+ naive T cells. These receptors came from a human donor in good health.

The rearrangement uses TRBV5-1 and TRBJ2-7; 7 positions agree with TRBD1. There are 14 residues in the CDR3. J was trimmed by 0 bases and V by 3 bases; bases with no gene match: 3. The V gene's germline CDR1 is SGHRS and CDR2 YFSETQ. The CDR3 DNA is TGCGCCAGCAGCTGGACAGGTGACTCCTACGAGCAGTACTTC. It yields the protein CASSWTGDSYEQYF.

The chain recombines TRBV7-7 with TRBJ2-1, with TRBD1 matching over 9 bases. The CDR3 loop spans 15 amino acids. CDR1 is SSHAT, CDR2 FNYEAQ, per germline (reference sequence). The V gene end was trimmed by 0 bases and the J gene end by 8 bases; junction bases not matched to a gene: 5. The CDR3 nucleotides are TGTGCCAGCAGCTTAGCGTTGGGACAGGGTTATGAGCAGTTCTTC. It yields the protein CASSLALGQGYEQFF.

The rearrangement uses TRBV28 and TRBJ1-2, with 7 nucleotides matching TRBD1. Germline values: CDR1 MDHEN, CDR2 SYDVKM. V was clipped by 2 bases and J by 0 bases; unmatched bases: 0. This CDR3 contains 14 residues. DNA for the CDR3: TGTGCCAGCAGTTTAAGGGGGCCTAACTATGGCTACACCTTC. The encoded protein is CASSLRGPNYGYTF.

The CDR3 spells CASSLGRGGGQGNTIYF. CDR3 DNA sequence: TGTGCCAGCAGCTTAGGAAGGGGTGGGGGACAGGGAAACACCATATATTTT. The chain links TRBV7-2 to TRBJ1-3; 7 bases agree with TRBD1. CDR3 length: 17 amino acids. Germline values: CDR1 SGHTA, CDR2 FQGNSA. Trimming removed 1 base from V and 4 bases from J; junction bases left unmatched: 10.

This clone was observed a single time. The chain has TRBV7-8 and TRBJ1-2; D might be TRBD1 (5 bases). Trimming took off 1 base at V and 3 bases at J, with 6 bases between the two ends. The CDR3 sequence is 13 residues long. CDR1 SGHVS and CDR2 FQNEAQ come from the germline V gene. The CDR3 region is CASSLGGDYGYTF. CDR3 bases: TGTGCCAGCAGCTTAGGGGGGGACTATGGCTACACCTTC. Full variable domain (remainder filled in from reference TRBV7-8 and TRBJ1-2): GAGVSQSPRYKVAKRGQDVALRCDPISGHVSLFWYQQALGQGPEFLTYFQNEAQLDKSGLPSDRFFAERPEGSVSTLKIQRTQQEDSAVYLCASSLGGDYGYTFGSGTRLTVV.

The CDR3 DNA reads TGTGCCAGCAGCTCCGGGGCCGGGGAGCTGTTTTTT. Translated: CASSSGAGELFF. This chain connects TRBV6-1 to TRBJ2-2; tentative D call: TRBD2 (5 bases). The germline V gene has CDR1 MNHNS and CDR2 SASEGT. The length of the CDR3 is 12 residues. With 6 bases removed from V and 6 bases from J, the gap between germline ends came to 8 bases.

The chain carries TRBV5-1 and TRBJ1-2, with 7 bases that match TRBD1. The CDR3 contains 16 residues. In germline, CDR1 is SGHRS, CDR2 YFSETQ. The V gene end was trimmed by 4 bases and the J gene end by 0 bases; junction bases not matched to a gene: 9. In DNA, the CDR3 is TGCGCCAGCAGCAGCGGACAGGTCCCCTCTAACTATGGCTACACCTTC. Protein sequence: CASSSGQVPSNYGYTF. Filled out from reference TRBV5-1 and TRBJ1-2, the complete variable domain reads KAGVTQTPRYLIKTRGQQVTLSCSPISGHRSVSWYQQTPGQGLQFLFEYFSETQRNKGNFPGRFSGRQFSNSRSEMNVSTLELGDSALYLCASSSGQVPSNYGYTFGSGTRLTVV.

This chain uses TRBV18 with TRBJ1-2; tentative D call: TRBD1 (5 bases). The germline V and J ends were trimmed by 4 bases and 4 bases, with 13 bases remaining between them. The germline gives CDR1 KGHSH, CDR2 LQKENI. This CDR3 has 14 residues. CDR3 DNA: TGTGCCAGCTCACTAGGGAGGGGATCCTATGGCTACACCTTC. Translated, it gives CASSLGRGSYGYTF. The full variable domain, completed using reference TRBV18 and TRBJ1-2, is NAGVMQNPRHLVRRRGQEARLRCSPMKGHSHVYWYRQLPEEGLKFMVYLQKENIIDESGMPKERFSAEFPKEGPSILRIQQVVRGDSAAYFCASSLGRGSYGYTFGSGTRLTVV.

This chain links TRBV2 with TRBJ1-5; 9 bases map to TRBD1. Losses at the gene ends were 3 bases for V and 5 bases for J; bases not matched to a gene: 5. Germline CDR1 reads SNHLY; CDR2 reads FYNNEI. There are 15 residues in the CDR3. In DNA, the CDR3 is TGTGCCAGCAGTGATAATTGGACAGGGGATCAGCCCCAGCATTTT. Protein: CASSDNWTGDQPQHF.

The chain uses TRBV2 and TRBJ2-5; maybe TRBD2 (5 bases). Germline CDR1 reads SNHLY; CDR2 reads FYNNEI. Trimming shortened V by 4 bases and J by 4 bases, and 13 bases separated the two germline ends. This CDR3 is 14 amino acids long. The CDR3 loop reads CASSVIGGRETQYF. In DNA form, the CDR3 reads TGTGCCAGCAGTGTAATTGGAGGAAGAGAGACCCAGTACTTC.

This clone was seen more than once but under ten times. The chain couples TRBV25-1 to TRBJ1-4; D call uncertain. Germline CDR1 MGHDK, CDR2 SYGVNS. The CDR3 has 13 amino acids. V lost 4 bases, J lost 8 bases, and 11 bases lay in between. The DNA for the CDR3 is TGTGCCAGCAGTGTATGGACTGCGGAAAAACTGTTTTTT. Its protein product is CASSVWTAEKLFF.

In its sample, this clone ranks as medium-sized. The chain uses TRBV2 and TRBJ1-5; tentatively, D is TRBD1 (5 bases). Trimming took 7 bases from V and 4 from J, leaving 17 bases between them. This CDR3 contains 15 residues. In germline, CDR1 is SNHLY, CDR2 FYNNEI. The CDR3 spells CASKEDSTENQPQHF. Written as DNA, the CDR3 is TGTGCCAGCAAGGAAGACAGTACTGAAAATCAGCCCCAGCATTTT.

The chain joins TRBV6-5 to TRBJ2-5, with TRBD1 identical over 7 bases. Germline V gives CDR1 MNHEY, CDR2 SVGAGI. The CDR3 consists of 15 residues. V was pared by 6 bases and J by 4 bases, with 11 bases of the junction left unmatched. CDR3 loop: CASSRQGGSGETQYF. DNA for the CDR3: TGTGCCAGCAGCCGACAGGGTGGTTCCGGAGAGACCCAGTACTTC.

CDR3 sequence reads: CASSSTGNYGYTF. In DNA form, the CDR3 reads TGTGCCAGCAGCTCGACAGGGAACTATGGCTACACCTTC. The chain carries TRBV7-2 and TRBJ1-2; 7 bases fit TRBD1. CDR3 length: 13 residues. The germline CDR1 and CDR2 sequences are SGHTA and FQGNSA. Losses at the gene ends were 4 bases for V and 2 bases for J; bases not matched to a gene: 1.

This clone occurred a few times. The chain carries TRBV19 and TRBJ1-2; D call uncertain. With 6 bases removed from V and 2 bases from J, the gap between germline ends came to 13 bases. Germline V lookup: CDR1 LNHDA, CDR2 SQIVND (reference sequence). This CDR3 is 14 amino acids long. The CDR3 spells CASSALGPNYGYTF. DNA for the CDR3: TGTGCCAGTAGCGCACTAGGACCCAACTATGGCTACACCTTC.

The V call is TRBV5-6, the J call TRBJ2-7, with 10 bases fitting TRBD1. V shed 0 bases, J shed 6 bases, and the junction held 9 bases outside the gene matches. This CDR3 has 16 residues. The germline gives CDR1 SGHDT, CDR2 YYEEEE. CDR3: CASSLVGTGVKGEQYF. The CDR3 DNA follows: TGTGCCAGCAGCTTGGTCGGGACAGGGGTAAAAGGCGAGCAGTACTTC.

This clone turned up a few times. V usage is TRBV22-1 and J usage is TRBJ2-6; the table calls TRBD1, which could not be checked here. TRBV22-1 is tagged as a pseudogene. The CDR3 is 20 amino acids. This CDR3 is CPGSARESDRTLSGANVLTF. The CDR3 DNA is TGTCCTGGGAGCGCAAGGGAATCTGACAGGACACTATCTGGGGCCAACGTCCTGACTTTC.

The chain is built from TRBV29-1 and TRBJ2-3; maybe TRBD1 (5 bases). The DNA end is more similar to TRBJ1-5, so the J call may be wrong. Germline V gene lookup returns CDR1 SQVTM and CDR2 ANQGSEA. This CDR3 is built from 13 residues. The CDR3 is CSAGSGGWDTQHF. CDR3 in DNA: TGCAGCGCCGGAAGCGGGGGGTGGGATACGCAGCATTTT.

CDR3 loop: CAISVSTSGGFTGELFF. The CDR3 DNA follows: TGTGCCATCAGTGTTTCGACTAGCGGGGGTTTTACCGGGGAGCTGTTTTTT. The chain carries TRBV10-3 and TRBJ2-2; 12 bases agree with TRBD2. J lost 5 bases, V lost 4 bases, and 8 bases had no gene match. The CDR3 is 17 amino acids. The germline gives CDR1 ENHRY, CDR2 SYGVKD.

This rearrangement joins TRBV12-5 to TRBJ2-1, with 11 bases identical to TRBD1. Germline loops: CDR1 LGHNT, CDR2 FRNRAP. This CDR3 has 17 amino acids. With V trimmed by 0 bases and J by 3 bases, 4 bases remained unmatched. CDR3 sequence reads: CASGLVGQGALYNEQFF. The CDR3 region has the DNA TGTGCTAGTGGTTTGGTAGGACAGGGGGCGCTCTACAATGAGCAGTTCTTC.

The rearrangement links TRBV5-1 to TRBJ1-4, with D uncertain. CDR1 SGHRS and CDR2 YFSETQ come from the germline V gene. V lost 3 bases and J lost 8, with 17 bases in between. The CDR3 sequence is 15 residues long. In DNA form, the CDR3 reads TGCGCCAGCAGCTGGGCGGGAGTCCGCGAGGAAAAACTGTTTTTT. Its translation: CASSWAGVREEKLFF.